This T cell receptor beta chain was sequenced for a study of blood T cell repertoires in COVID-19. Across the whole study: The study drew acute and convalescent COVID-19 samples from the United States, Italy and Spain. Nucleic acid was either cDNA or gDNA, and it came from T cells, B-cell-depleted T cells, or PBMCs.

TCRdb keeps only in-frame clones here, not all; method: immunoSEQ multiplex PCR. This sample has about 88,000 clones, with less than 95% found just once. This CDR3 comprises 15 residues. Trimming removed 2 bases at V and 4 bases at J, with 14 bases between. Germline V gives CDR1 SGHAT, CDR2 FQNNGV. The sample taken for sequencing was peripheral blood. The clonotype was recovered from a young man with COVID-19, enrolled during active disease. The genes are TRBV11-2 and TRBJ1-2, with D possibly matching TRBD1 (5 bases). This CDR3 reads CASSLFPGGIYGYTF. CDR3 nucleotide sequence: TGTGCCAGCAGCTTATTCCCCGGGGGAATCTATGGCTACACCTTC.